Below are 27 T cell receptor beta chains sequenced from a single sample in a study of CD8+ T cells in alopecia areata. Reverse transcription of extracted RNA yielded cDNA, which provided the sequencing template. The protocol was immunoSEQ multiplex PCR, while the TCRdb copy is restricted to in-frame clones and leaves out a portion. The profile covers about 170,000 clones, with about 70% appearing a single time and around 10% taken by the ten largest. This sample comprised CD8+ T cells sorted from blood, obtained at week 0. The receptors stem from a human donor with alopecia areata.

The chain has TRBV5-1 and TRBJ2-5; TRBD1 aligns across 7 bases. Germline V gene data show CDR1 as SGHRS and CDR2 as YFSETQ. The CDR3 is 15 amino acids. Germline trimming cut 1 base from V and 5 bases from J; bases unmatched to any gene: 8. CDR3 sequence: CASSLPSGQVETQYF. The CDR3 DNA is TGCGCCAGCAGCTTGCCATCCGGACAGGTTGAGACCCAGTACTTC.

CDR3 nucleotide sequence: TGTGCCAGCAGTGAATATTGGGGGGTGGGCGAGCAGTACTTC. Its protein product is CASSEYWGVGEQYF. The rearrangement links TRBV25-1 to TRBJ2-7, with D possibly being TRBD2 (6 bases). The CDR3 extends over 14 amino acids. The ends were cut back, 0 bases at V and 6 bases at J, with 12 bases in the middle. Germline CDR1 and CDR2: MGHDK and SYGVNS.

CDR3 in DNA: TGTGCCAGCACCCCCCCGGCAAACTATGGCTACACCTTC. Amino acids: CASTPPANYGYTF. The rearrangement joins TRBV2 to TRBJ1-2; D uncertain. This CDR3 comprises 13 residues. From germline, CDR1 is SNHLY and CDR2 FYNNEI. The V and J ends lost 7 bases and 2 bases respectively, with 11 bases between them. The variable domain in full, with the rest retrieved from reference TRBV2 and TRBJ1-2, is EPEVTQTPSHQVTQMGQEVILRCVPISNHLYFYWYRQILGQKVEFLVSFYNNEISEKSEIFDDQFSVERPDGSNFTLKIRSTKLEDSAMYFCASTPPANYGYTFGSGTRLTVV.

The chain couples TRBV7-8 to TRBJ2-3; D is perhaps TRBD1 (6 bases). The CDR3 runs to 12 residues. In germline, CDR1 is SGHVS, CDR2 FQNEAQ. Trimming shortened V by 8 bases and J by 2 bases, and 8 bases separated the two germline ends. As DNA, the CDR3 is TGTGCCAGCCGGGACACCACAGATACGCAGTATTTT. It codes for CASRDTTDTQYF.

This clone was seen once. The chain employs TRBV6-5 and TRBJ2-1, with D tentatively TRBD1 or TRBD2 (5 bases each). CDR1 and CDR2 from the germline V gene are MNHEY and SVGAGI. CDR3 length: 15 amino acids. V was pared by 5 bases and J by 0 bases, with 11 bases between. The CDR3, as DNA: TGTGCCAGCAGTCGGGACCTGAGCTCCTACAATGAGCAGTTCTTC. Residues: CASSRDLSSYNEQFF.

This clone was detected only a few times. The chain employs TRBV27 and TRBJ1-5; D remains ambiguous. Germline CDR1 reads MNHEY; CDR2 reads SMNVEV (reference sequence). The CDR3 consists of 13 residues. Trimming took 3 bases from V and 6 from J, leaving 9 bases between them. The CDR3 DNA is TGTGCCAGCAGTTTTTTTGCCTTTCAGCCCCAGCATTTT. This translates into CASSFFAFQPQHF.

This chain connects TRBV27 to TRBJ2-7; D is unresolved. V gave up 3 bases and J gave up 0 bases, with 6 bases separating them. Germline loops: CDR1 MNHEY, CDR2 SMNVEV (reference sequence). The CDR3 sequence is 13 residues long. The CDR3: CASSFLFSYEQYF. Written as DNA, the CDR3 is TGTGCCAGCAGTTTCCTGTTCTCCTACGAGCAGTACTTC.

This clone was detected only a few times. The rearrangement links TRBV27 to TRBJ2-5; 9 bases match TRBD2. Germline V gene data show CDR1 as MNHEY and CDR2 as SMNVEV (reference sequence). The CDR3 length is 15 residues. Trimming cost V 6 bases and J 4 bases; bases outside gene matches: 9. CDR3 amino acids: CASSSSGGGAETQYF. In DNA, the CDR3 is TGTGCCAGCAGCTCCTCGGGCGGGGGGGCAGAGACCCAGTACTTC.

The CDR3 DNA sequence: TGTGCCAGCAGCAGAACAGGCGACCCTAACACTGAAGCTTTCTTT. This encodes CASSRTGDPNTEAFF. The chain employs TRBV7-8 and TRBJ1-1; D possibly corresponds to TRBD1 (5 bases). Per the germline V gene, CDR1 is SGHVS and CDR2 is FQNEAQ. CDR3 length: 15 amino acids. V was clipped by 5 bases and J by 2 bases, with 15 bases between them.

The J gene is TRBJ2-7, the V gene TRBV5-1; D is perhaps TRBD1 or TRBD2 (5 bases each). CDR1 is SGHRS, CDR2 YFSETQ, per germline. Trimming pared 3 bases from V and 4 bases from J, leaving 17 bases between. The CDR3 has 15 residues. The CDR3 DNA is TGCGCCAGCAGCTCACGGACTGGGGACGGGTACGAGCAGTACTTC. This sequence encodes CASSSRTGDGYEQYF.

The V call is TRBV9, the J call TRBJ2-3; D call uncertain. The V gene's germline CDR1 is SGDLS and CDR2 YYNGEE. V lost 7 bases and J 4 bases, leaving 16 bases between the germline ends. CDR3 length: 14 residues. CDR3 in amino acids: CASSSAVYSDTQYF. The CDR3 DNA reads as TGTGCCAGCTCTTCGGCGGTTTACTCAGATACGCAGTATTTT.

This clone was recorded a few times. The chain is built from TRBV6-1 and TRBJ2-2; D possibly corresponds to TRBD1 (5 bases). The CDR3 has 11 amino acids. Germline CDR1 MNHNS, CDR2 SASEGT. The CDR3, as DNA: TGTGCAGCAGGGATCACCGGGGAGCTGTTTTTT. As protein: CAAGITGELFF.

This clone was detected only once. The chain couples TRBV27 to TRBJ1-5; D remains ambiguous. Germline V gene sequence: CDR1 MNHEY, CDR2 SMNVEV (reference sequence). The V end lost 5 bases, the J end lost 2 bases, and 13 bases lay between the germline ends. The CDR3 is 15 residues long. Here the CDR3 reads CASSPREDGNQPQHF. CDR3 coding DNA: TGTGCCAGCAGTCCACGGGAGGATGGCAATCAGCCCCAGCATTTT.

V usage is TRBV27 and J usage is TRBJ1-1; 7 nucleotides agree with TRBD1. Germline lookup yields CDR1 MNHEY and CDR2 SMNVEV (reference sequence). V shed 0 bases and J 5 bases; nucleotides not matched to a gene: 3. The CDR3 contains 14 residues. The CDR3, as DNA: TGTGCCAGCAGTTTATCAGGGGGCCGGACTGAAGCTTTCTTT. This translates into CASSLSGGRTEAFF.

The V gene is TRBV5-1, the J gene TRBJ2-7; D remains ambiguous. Germline CDR1 and CDR2: SGHRS and YFSETQ. V lost 4 bases and J 3 bases, leaving 11 bases between the germline ends. The CDR3 has 13 residues. DNA of the CDR3: TGCGCCAGCAGCGGTGGCACGCTCTACGAGCAGTACTTC. Translation gives CASSGGTLYEQYF.

V usage is TRBV4-1 and J usage is TRBJ2-7; a possible D gene is TRBD2 (5 bases). Per germline, CDR1 MGHRA and CDR2 YSYEKL. Trimming stripped 4 bases from V and 3 bases from J, with 13 bases between. This CDR3 has 14 amino acids. This CDR3 is CASSPGETRYEQYF. For the CDR3, the DNA is TGCGCCAGCAGCCCCGGGGAGACGCGCTACGAGCAGTACTTC.

The rearrangement uses TRBV9 and TRBJ2-2; D gene ambiguous. CDR3 length: 15 residues. The germline V gene has CDR1 SGDLS and CDR2 YYNGEE. Trimming took off 0 bases at V and 2 bases at J, with 8 bases between the two ends. CDR3 loop: CASSVGSTNTGELFF. The DNA for the CDR3 is TGTGCCAGCAGCGTAGGCTCCACCAACACCGGGGAGCTGTTTTTT.

As to this clone: This CDR3 is also generated by other DNA sequences in the sample. This chain links TRBV6-5 with TRBJ2-1; no clear D gene. Germline V CDR1 and CDR2: MNHEY, SVGAGI. Trimming pared 0 bases from V and 4 bases from J, leaving 4 bases between. CDR3 length: 13 amino acids. The CDR3 sequence is CASSYSRYNEQFF. The CDR3 DNA reads TGTGCCAGCAGTTACTCGAGGTACAATGAGCAGTTCTTC.

The chain employs TRBV29-1 and TRBJ2-5, with 8 positions matching TRBD1. The germline V gene encodes CDR1 SQVTM and CDR2 ANQGSEA. V lost 7 bases, J lost 4 bases, and 11 bases stayed unmatched. The CDR3 runs to 14 residues. The CDR3 here is CSAGQGSRGETQYF. CDR3 DNA: TGCAGCGCAGGACAGGGCTCGAGGGGAGAGACCCAGTACTTC.

The chain has TRBV2 and TRBJ2-1, with TRBD1 matching 9 bases. Germline values: CDR1 SNHLY, CDR2 FYNNEI. V was pared by 9 bases and J by 8 bases, with 11 bases of the junction left unmatched. CDR3 length: 14 residues. The CDR3 here is CASLGQGGLDEQFF. The CDR3 DNA follows: TGTGCCAGTTTGGGACAGGGAGGGTTGGATGAGCAGTTCTTC.

The chain uses TRBV6-5 and TRBJ2-5; weak D call: TRBD1 (6 bases). Trimming pared 4 bases from V and 4 bases from J, leaving 16 bases between. The CDR3 is made up of 15 amino acids. CDR1 and CDR2 from the germline V gene are MNHEY and SVGAGI. CDR3 in amino acids: CASSFRTARVETQYF. The CDR3 DNA sequence: TGTGCCAGCAGTTTCCGGACAGCCCGGGTAGAGACCCAGTACTTC.

This sequence joins TRBV5-6 and TRBJ1-1, with a possible D match to TRBD1 (5 bases). Germline CDR1 is SGHDT and CDR2 is YYEEEE. There are 14 residues in the CDR3. Trimming removed 4 bases from V and 6 bases from J, with 16 bases in between. The CDR3 DNA is TGTGCCAGCAGCGCCAGCGGGGCGCACTCTGAAGCTTTCTTT. It yields the protein CASSASGAHSEAFF.

The V and J genes are TRBV27 and TRBJ1-1; D is possibly TRBD1 (6 bases). Germline V lookup: CDR1 MNHEY, CDR2 SMNVEV (reference sequence). The CDR3 contains 15 residues. Trimming cost V 5 bases and J 1 base, with 14 bases left between them. This CDR3 reads CASSPLTGPNTEAFF. For the CDR3, the DNA is TGTGCCAGCAGTCCCTTGACAGGACCGAACACTGAAGCTTTCTTT.

The chain has TRBV4-1 and TRBJ2-1; D unclear. In germline, CDR1 is MGHRA, CDR2 YSYEKL. V gave up 4 bases and J gave up 9 bases, with 13 bases separating them. The CDR3 has 13 residues. The CDR3 DNA sequence: TGCGCCAGCAGCCCCTCGGGCACGGCTGAGCAGTTCTTC. Protein: CASSPSGTAEQFF.

The table lists this clone with a few counts. The V call is TRBV29-1, the J call TRBJ1-1, with unresolved D. This CDR3 region has 12 residues. The V end lost 1 base, the J end lost 6 bases, and 9 bases lay between the germline ends. The V gene's germline CDR1 is SQVTM and CDR2 ANQGSEA. The CDR3 loop reads CSVEGERAEAFF. The CDR3 DNA reads TGCAGCGTTGAAGGGGAAAGGGCTGAAGCTTTCTTT. Filled out from reference TRBV29-1 and TRBJ1-1, the complete variable domain reads SAVISQKPSRDICQRGTSLTIQCQVDSQVTMMFWYRQQPGQSLTLIATANQGSEATYESGFVIDKFPISRPNLTFSTLTVSNMSPEDSSIYLCSVEGERAEAFFGQGTRLTVV.

V is TRBV6-5 and J is TRBJ2-3, with 11 nucleotides matching TRBD2. The junction had 6 bases not matched to a gene; V was cut back by 0 bases and J by 7 bases. The V gene's germline CDR1 is MNHEY and CDR2 SVGAGI. The CDR3 runs to 16 residues. This CDR3 reads CASSYSATSGVHTQYF. As DNA, the CDR3 is TGTGCCAGCAGTTACTCAGCGACTAGCGGGGTCCATACGCAGTATTTT.

This clone was counted only a few times. The chain carries TRBV27 and TRBJ2-6; D gene uncertain. With 8 bases removed from V and 0 bases from J, the gap between germline ends came to 5 bases. Germline V CDR1 and CDR2: MNHEY, SMNVEV (reference sequence). This CDR3 has 13 residues. The DNA of the CDR3 is TGTGCCAGCGCGGTCTCTGGGGCCAACGTCCTGACTTTC. The encoded protein is CASAVSGANVLTF. Supplemented by reference TRBV27 and TRBJ2-6, the full variable domain reads EAQVTQNPRYLITVTGKKLTVTCSQNMNHEYMSWYRQDPGLGLRQIYYSMNVEVTDKGDVPEGYKVSRKEKRNFPLILESPSPNQTSLYFCASAVSGANVLTFGAGSRLTVL.